This record looks at one T cell receptor beta chain sequence and its context. The junction and the germline gene differ at one end; a read error may be behind it. CDR3 length: 15 amino acids. In germline, CDR1 is LGHNA, CDR2 YNFKEQ. Researchers used 5'RACE with constant-segment primers to make TCR alpha and TCR beta cDNA libraries that carry sample barcodes and UMIs. TCRdb reprocessed the 5' RACE reads with MiXCR, giving one entry per CDR3 protein. Among 500,000 to 600,000 distinct CDR3 sequences listed, about a sixth were seen once. The data stem from a study of T-cell memory formation after mild COVID-19.

The sequenced sample was PBMCs or a T cell subset sorted from them (not recorded which). The sequence came from an adult woman who had mild COVID-19 (a few samples of this study predate the infection). Cell type and time point are not known. This chain joins TRBV4-2 and TRBJ1-2; 10 bases map to TRBD1. CDR3 DNA: TGTGCCAGCAGCCAAGAGGGACAGGGGATCTATGACTACACCTTC. As protein: CASSQEGQGIYDYTF.